Below are 5 T cell receptor beta chains sequenced from a single sample in a study of beta chain features in type 1 diabetes. Every bit of the isolated RNA underwent reverse transcription, so sequencing read expressed TCRB transcripts. Repertoires were generated with immunoSEQ multiplex PCR, while TCRdb's copy carries only in-frame clones and drops some. The table includes some 500,000 clones, 9.5% to 12% detected once. What was sequenced was naive CD4+ T cells from blood. These receptors were taken from a woman aged 18-29 years in good health.

This clone was seen many times. The chain is built from TRBV29-1 and TRBJ1-2; D is unresolved. The CDR3 has 12 residues. Deletions cut 3 bases from V and 3 bases from J, with 8 bases between. In germline, CDR1 is SQVTM, CDR2 ANQGSEA. The CDR3 DNA is TGCAGCGTTGACGCGAAGGACTATGGCTACACCTTC. It translates to CSVDAKDYGYTF.

This chain links TRBV23-1 with TRBJ2-7, with a weak D call TRBD1 (6 bases). TRBV23-1 is given ORF status, its function remaining uncertain. V lost 6 bases and J lost 3, with 15 bases in between. CDR3 size: 14 residues. CDR3: CASSQTGHRYEQYF. DNA of the CDR3: TGCGCCAGCAGCCAAACGGGACACCGCTACGAGCAGTACTTC.

This clone was picked up a small number of times. The chain has TRBV25-1 and TRBJ2-7; TRBD1 is a possible D gene (6 bases). V was shortened by 5 bases and J by 2 bases, with 19 bases between the two germline ends. In germline, CDR1 is MGHDK, CDR2 SYGVNS. The CDR3 spans 16 residues. For the CDR3, the DNA is TGTGCCAGCAGTTCTTTGATGGCCGGGGACACCTACGAGCAGTACGTC. This encodes CASSSLMAGDTYEQYV.

This clone was recorded a few times. The gene calls are TRBV29-1 and TRBJ2-7; 12 bases align to TRBD1. The CDR3 runs to 13 residues. Germline trimming cut 6 bases from V and 5 bases from J; bases unmatched to any gene: 5. Looked up from germline, CDR1 is SQVTM and CDR2 is ANQGSEA. CDR3 region: CSVGTGGSDEQYF. The CDR3 nucleotides are TGCAGCGTCGGGACAGGGGGCAGCGACGAGCAGTACTTC.

V and J are TRBV7-2 and TRBJ2-5; maybe TRBD2 (5 bases). Trimming cost V 1 base and J 4 bases, with 13 bases left between them. This CDR3 is built from 15 residues. The germline V gene encodes CDR1 SGHTA and CDR2 FQGNSA. The CDR3 loop reads CASSLVRGSGETQYF. CDR3 bases: TGTGCCAGCAGCTTAGTACGGGGTTCCGGAGAGACCCAGTACTTC.